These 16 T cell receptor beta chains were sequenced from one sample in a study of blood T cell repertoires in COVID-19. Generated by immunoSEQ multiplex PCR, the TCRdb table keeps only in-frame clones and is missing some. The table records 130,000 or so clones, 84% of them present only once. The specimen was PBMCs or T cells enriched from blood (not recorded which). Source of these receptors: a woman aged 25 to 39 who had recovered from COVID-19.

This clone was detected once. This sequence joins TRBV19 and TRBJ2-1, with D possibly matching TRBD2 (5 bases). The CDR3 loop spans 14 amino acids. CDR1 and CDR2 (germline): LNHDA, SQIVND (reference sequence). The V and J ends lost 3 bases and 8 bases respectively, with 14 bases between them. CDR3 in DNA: TGTGCCAGTAGTATTGACCCTAGCCGGCATGAGCAGTTCTTC. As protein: CASSIDPSRHEQFF.

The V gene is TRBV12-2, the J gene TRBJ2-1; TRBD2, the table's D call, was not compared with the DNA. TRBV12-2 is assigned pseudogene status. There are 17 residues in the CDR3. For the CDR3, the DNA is TGTGCAAGTCGCTTAGCGGGCGGACTAGCGGAGGGGGGTGAGCAGTTCTTC. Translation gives CASRLAGGLAEGGEQFF.

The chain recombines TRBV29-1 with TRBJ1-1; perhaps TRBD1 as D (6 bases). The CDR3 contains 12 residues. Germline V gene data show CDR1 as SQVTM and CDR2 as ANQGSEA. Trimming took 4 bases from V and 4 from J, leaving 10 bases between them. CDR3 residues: CSVAQGSTEAFF. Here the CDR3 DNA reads TGCAGCGTTGCCCAGGGGAGCACTGAAGCTTTCTTT. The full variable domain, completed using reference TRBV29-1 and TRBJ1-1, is SAVISQKPSRDICQRGTSLTIQCQVDSQVTMMFWYRQQPGQSLTLIATANQGSEATYESGFVIDKFPISRPNLTFSTLTVSNMSPEDSSIYLCSVAQGSTEAFFGQGTRLTVV.

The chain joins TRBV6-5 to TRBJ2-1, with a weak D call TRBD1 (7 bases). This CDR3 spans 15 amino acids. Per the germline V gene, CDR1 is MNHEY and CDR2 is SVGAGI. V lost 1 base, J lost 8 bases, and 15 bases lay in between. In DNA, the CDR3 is TGTGCCAGCAGTTACTTCAGGGGGGAAAGGGATGAGCAGTTCTTC. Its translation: CASSYFRGERDEQFF.

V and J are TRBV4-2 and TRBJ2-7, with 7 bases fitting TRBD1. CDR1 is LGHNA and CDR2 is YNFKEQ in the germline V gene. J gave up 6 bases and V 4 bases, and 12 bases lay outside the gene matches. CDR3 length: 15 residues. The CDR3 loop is CASSLEEQGWFEQYF. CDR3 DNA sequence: TGTGCCAGCAGCCTCGAGGAACAGGGGTGGTTCGAGCAGTACTTC.

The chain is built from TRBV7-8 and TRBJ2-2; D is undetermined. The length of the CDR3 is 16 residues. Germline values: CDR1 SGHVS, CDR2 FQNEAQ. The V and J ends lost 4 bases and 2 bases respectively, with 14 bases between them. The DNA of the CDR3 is TGTGCCAGCAGCTCAGACTCGTTTTCTAACACCGGGGAGCTGTTTTTT. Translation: CASSSDSFSNTGELFF. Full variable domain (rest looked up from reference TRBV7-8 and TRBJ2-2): GAGVSQSPRYKVAKRGQDVALRCDPISGHVSLFWYQQALGQGPEFLTYFQNEAQLDKSGLPSDRFFAERPEGSVSTLKIQRTQQEDSAVYLCASSSDSFSNTGELFFGEGSRLTVL.

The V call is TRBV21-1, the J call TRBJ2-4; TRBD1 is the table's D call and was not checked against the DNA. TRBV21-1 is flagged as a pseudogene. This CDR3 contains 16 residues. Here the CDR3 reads CASSKSSLQFRNIQYF. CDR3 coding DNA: TGTGCCAGCAGCAAATCTTCTCTACAGTTTAGGAACATTCAGTACTTC.

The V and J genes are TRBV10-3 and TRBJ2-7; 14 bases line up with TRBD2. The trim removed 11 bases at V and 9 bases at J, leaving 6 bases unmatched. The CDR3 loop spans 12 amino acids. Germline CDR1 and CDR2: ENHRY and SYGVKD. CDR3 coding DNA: TGTGCCCCGACCGGGACTAGCGGGAGGCAGTACTTC. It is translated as CAPTGTSGRQYF.

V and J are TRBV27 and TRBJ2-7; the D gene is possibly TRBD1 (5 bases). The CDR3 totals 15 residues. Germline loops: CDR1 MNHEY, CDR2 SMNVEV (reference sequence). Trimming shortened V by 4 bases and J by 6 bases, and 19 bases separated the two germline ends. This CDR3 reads CASSSPRQGLSEQYF. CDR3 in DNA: TGTGCCAGCAGTTCCCCGAGGCAGGGTTTATCCGAGCAGTACTTC.

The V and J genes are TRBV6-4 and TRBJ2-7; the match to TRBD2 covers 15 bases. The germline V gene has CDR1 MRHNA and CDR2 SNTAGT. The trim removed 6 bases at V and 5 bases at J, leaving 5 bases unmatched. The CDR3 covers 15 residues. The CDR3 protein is CASSGLAGGIHEQYF. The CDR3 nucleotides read TGTGCCAGCAGCGGACTAGCGGGAGGGATACACGAGCAGTACTTC.

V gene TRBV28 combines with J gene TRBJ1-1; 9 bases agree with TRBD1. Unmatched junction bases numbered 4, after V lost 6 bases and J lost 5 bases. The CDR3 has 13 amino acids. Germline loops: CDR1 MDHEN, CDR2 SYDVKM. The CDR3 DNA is TGTGCCAGCAGGGAGACAGGGGGGACTGAAGCTTTCTTT. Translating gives CASRETGGTEAFF.

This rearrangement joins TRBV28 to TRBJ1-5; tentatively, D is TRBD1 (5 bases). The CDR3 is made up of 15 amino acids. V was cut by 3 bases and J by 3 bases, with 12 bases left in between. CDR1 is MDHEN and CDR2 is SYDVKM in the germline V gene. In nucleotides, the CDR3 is TGTGCCAGCAGTTTTCATGGGGCCTACAATCAGCCCCAGCATTTT. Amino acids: CASSFHGAYNQPQHF.

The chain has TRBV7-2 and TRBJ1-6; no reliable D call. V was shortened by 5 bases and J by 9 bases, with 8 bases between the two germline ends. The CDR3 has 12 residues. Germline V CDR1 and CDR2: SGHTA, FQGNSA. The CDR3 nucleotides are TGTGCCAGCAGCAGCTACCGTTCACCCCTCCACTTT. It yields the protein CASSSYRSPLHF. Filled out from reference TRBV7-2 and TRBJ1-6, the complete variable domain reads GAGVSQSPSNKVTEKGKDVELRCDPISGHTALYWYRQSLGQGLEFLIYFQGNSAPDKSGLPSDRFSAERTGGSVSTLTIQRTQQEDSAVYLCASSSYRSPLHFGNGTRLTVT.

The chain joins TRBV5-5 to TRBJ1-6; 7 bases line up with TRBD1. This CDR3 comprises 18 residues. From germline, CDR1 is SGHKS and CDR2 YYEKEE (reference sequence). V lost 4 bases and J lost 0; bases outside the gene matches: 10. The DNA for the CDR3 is TGTGCCAGCAGCCATGGACAGGTTTATAGCTCCTATAATTCACCCCTCCACTTT. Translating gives CASSHGQVYSSYNSPLHF.

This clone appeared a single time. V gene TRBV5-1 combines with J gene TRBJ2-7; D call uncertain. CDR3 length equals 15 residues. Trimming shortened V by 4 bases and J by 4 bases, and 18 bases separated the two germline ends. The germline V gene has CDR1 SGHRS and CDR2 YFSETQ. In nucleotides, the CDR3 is TGCGCCAGCAGCCGTCCAATAGCCGGTAATTACGAGCAGTACTTC. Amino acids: CASSRPIAGNYEQYF.

The CDR3 spells CASSPQSSLAGEETQYF. The CDR3 DNA reads as TGTGCCAGCTCACCACAGTCGTCATTAGCGGGAGAAGAGACCCAGTACTTC. V usage is TRBV18 and J usage is TRBJ2-5, with 9 bases identical to TRBD2. Germline values: CDR1 KGHSH, CDR2 LQKENI. The CDR3 loop spans 17 amino acids. V lost 1 base and J lost 3; bases outside the gene matches: 9.